This T cell receptor (beta chain) was recorded in a study of graft-versus-host responses after intestinal transplantation. The overall study: All recipients were transplanted with multivisceral, liver-intestinal, or isolated intestinal grafts. The study gave all recipients anti-thymocyte globulin induction, then tacrolimus and steroids for about three years.

Assay used: immunoSEQ multiplex PCR; TCRdb lists only in-frame clones, some missing. The sample has about 84,000 clones, approximately 90% seen once; the top ten hold 0.3% to 0.45%. On this clone: No antigen is known for it.

This CDR3 contains 15 residues. Germline CDR1 reads LNHDA; CDR2 reads SQIVND (reference sequence). V was shortened by 1 base and J by 5 bases, with 14 bases between the two germline ends. The starting material was unstimulated CD4+ T cells sorted from spleen or lymph node cells, obtained before transplant. The rearrangement links TRBV19 to TRBJ1-2; a possible D gene is TRBD1 (6 bases). The receptor was derived from a human donor who was the organ donor for an intestinal transplant. The CDR3 spells CASSIGHTGWYGYTF. In nucleotides, the CDR3 is TGTGCCAGTAGTATAGGACACACAGGGTGGTATGGCTACACCTTC.